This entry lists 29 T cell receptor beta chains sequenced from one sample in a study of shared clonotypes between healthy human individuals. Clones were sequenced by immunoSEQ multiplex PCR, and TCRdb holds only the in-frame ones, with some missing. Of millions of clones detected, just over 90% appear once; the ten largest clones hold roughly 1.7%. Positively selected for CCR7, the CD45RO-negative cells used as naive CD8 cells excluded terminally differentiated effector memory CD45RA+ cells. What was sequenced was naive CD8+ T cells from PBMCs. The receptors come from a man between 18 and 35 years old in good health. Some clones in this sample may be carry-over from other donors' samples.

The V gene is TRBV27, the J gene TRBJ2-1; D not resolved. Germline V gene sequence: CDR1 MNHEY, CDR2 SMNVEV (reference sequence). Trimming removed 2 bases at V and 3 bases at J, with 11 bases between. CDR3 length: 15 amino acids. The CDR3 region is CASSLQPIGYNEQFF. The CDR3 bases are TGTGCCAGCAGTTTACAGCCGATAGGCTACAATGAGCAGTTCTTC.

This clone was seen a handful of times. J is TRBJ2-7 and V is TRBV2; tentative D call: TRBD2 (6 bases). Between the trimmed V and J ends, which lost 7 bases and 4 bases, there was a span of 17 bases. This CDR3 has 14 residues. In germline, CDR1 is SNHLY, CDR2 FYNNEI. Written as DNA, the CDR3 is TGTGCCAGCACACCGCCTAGCGTGGGGTACGAGCAGTACTTC. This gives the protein CASTPPSVGYEQYF.

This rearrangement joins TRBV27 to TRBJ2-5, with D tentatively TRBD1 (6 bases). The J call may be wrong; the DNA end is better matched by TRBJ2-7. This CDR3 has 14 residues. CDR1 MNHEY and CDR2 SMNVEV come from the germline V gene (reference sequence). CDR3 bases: TGTGCCAGCAGTTTATCGGGGGCCCTCTACGAGCAGTACTTC. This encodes CASSLSGALYEQYF.

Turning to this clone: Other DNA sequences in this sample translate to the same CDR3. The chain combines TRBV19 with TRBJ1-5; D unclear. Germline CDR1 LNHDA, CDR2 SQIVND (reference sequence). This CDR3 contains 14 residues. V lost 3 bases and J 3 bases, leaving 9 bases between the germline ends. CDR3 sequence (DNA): TGTGCCAGTAGTATCGGCCAAATCAATCAGCCCCAGCATTTT. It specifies CASSIGQINQPQHF.

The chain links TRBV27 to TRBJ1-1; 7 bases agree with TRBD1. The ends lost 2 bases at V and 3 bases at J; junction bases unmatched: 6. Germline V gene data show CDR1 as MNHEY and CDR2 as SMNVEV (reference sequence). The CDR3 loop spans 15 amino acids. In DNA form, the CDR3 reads TGTGCCAGCAGTTTAAGTCCAGGGGGGCACACTGAAGCTTTCTTT. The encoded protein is CASSLSPGGHTEAFF.

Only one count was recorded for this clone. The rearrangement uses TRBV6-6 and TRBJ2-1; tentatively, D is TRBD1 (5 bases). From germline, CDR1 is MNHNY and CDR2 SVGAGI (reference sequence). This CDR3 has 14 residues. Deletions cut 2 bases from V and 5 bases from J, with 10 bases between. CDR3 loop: CASSYTDSHNEQFF. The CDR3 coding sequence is TGTGCCAGCAGTTACACAGACAGCCACAATGAGCAGTTCTTC.

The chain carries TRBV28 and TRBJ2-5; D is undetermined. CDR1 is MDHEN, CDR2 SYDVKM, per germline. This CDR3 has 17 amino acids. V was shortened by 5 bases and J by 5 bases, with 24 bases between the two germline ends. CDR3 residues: CASSISSLLDMIETQYF. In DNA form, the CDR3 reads TGTGCCAGCAGTATATCCTCACTCCTAGATATGATTGAGACCCAGTACTTC. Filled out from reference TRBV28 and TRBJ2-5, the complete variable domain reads DVKVTQSSRYLVKRTGEKVFLECVQDMDHENMFWYRQDPGLGLRLIYFSYDVKMKEKGDIPEGYSVSREKKERFSLILESASTNQTSMYLCASSISSLLDMIETQYFGPGTRLLVL.

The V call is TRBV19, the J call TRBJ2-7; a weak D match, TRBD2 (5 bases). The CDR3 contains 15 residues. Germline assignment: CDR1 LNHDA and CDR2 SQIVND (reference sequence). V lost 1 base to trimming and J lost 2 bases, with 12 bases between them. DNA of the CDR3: TGTGCCAGTAGTATAGGCCCCCGGGGAGCCTACGAGCAGTACTTC. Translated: CASSIGPRGAYEQYF.

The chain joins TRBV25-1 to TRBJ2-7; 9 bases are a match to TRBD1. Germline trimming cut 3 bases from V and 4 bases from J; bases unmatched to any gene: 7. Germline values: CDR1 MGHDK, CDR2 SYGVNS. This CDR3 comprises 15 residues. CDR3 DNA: TGTGCCAGCAGTGACTCCGGGACAGGGCAATACGAGCAGTACTTC. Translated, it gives CASSDSGTGQYEQYF.

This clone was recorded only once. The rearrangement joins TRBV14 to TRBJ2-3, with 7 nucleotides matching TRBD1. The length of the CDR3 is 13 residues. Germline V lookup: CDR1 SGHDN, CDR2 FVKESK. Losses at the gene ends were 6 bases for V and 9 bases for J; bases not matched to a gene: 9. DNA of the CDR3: TGTGCCAGCAGACCCGTCGACAGGGTAACGCAGTATTTT. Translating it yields CASRPVDRVTQYF.

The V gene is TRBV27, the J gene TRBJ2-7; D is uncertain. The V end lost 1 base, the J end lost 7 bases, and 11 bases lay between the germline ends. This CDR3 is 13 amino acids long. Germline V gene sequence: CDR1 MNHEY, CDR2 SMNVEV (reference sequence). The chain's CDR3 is CASSLWPSREQYF. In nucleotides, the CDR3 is TGTGCCAGCAGTTTATGGCCGTCGAGGGAGCAGTACTTC.

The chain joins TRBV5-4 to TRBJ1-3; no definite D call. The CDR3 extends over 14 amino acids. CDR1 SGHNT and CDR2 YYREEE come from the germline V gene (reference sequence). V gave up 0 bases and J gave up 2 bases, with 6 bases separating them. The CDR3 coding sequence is TGTGCCAGCAGCTTGGACGGGGCTGGAAACACCATATATTTT. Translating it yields CASSLDGAGNTIYF.

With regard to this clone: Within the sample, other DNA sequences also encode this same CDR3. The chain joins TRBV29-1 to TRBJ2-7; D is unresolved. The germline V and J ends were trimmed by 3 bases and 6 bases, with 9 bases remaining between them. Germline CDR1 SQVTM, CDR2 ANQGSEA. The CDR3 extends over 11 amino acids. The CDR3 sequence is CSVDLGLEQYF. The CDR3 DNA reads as TGCAGCGTTGATTTGGGTCTCGAGCAGTACTTC.

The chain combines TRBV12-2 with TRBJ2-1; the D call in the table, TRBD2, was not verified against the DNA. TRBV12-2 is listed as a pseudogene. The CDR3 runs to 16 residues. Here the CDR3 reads CASRLDRTSGYNEQFF. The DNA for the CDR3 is TGTGCAAGTCGCCTCGACAGGACTAGCGGATACAATGAGCAGTTCTTC.

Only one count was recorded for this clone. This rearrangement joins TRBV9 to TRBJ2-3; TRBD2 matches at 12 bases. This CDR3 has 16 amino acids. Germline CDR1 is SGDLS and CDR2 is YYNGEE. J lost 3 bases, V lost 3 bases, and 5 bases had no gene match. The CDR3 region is CASSGLAGDVTDTQYF. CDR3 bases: TGTGCCAGCAGCGGACTAGCGGGAGATGTAACAGATACGCAGTATTTT.

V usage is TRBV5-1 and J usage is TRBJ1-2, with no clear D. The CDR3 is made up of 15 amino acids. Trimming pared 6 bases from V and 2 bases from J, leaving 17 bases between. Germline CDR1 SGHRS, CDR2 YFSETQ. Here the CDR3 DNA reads TGCGCCAGCAACCCCCTTGACATAGGGAACTATGGCTACACCTTC. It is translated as CASNPLDIGNYGYTF. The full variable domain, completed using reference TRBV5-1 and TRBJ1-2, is KAGVTQTPRYLIKTRGQQVTLSCSPISGHRSVSWYQQTPGQGLQFLFEYFSETQRNKGNFPGRFSGRQFSNSRSEMNVSTLELGDSALYLCASNPLDIGNYGYTFGSGTRLTVV.

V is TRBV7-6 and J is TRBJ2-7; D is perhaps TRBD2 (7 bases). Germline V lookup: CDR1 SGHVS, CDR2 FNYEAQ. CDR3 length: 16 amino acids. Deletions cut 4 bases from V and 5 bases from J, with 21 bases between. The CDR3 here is CASSSWAGAGFDEQYF. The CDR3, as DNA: TGTGCCAGCAGCTCCTGGGCGGGGGCCGGATTCGACGAGCAGTACTTC.

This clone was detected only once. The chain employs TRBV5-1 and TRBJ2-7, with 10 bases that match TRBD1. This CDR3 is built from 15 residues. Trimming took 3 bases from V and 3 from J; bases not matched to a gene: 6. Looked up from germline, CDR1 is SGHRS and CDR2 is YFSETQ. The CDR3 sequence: CASSSPGTGVYEQYF. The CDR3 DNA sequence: TGCGCCAGCAGCTCGCCCGGGACAGGGGTCTACGAGCAGTACTTC.

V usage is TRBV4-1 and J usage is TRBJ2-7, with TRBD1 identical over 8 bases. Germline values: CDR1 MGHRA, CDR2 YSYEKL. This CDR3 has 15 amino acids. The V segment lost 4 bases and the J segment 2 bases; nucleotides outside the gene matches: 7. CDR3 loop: CASSPLTGDAYEQYF. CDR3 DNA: TGCGCCAGCAGCCCACTGACAGGGGATGCCTACGAGCAGTACTTC.

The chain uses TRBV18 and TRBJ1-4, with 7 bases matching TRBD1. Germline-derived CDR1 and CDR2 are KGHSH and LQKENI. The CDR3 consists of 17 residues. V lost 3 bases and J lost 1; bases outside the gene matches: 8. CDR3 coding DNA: TGTGCCAGCTCACCCAGCAGGGGGATCAAAACTAATGAAAAACTGTTTTTT. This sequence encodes CASSPSRGIKTNEKLFF.

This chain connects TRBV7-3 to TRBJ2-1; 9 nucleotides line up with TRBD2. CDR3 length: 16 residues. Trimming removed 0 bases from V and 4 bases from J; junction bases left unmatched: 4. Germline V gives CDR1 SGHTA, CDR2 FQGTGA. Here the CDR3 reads CASSLTRTSVYNEQFF. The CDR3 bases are TGTGCCAGCAGCTTAACCCGGACTAGCGTGTACAATGAGCAGTTCTTC.

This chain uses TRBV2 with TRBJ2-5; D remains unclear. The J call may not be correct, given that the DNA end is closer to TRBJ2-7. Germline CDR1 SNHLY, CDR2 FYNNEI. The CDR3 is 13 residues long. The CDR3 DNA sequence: TGTGCCAGCAGTGACGCGAGCTCCTACGAGCAGTACTTC. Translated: CASSDASSYEQYF.

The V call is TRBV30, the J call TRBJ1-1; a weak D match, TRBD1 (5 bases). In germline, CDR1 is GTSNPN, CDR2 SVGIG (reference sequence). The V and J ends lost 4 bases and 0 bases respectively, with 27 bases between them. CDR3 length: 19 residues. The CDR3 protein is CAWNSARETDLVVNTEAFF. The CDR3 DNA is TGTGCCTGGAATTCGGCCAGGGAGACCGATCTGGTGGTGAACACTGAAGCTTTCTTT. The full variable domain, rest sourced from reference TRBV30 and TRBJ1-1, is SQTIHQWPATLVQPVGSPLSLECTVEGTSNPNLYWYRQAAGRGLQLLFYSVGIGQISSEVPQNLSASRPQDRQFILSSKKLLLSDSGFYLCAWNSARETDLVVNTEAFFGQGTRLTVV.

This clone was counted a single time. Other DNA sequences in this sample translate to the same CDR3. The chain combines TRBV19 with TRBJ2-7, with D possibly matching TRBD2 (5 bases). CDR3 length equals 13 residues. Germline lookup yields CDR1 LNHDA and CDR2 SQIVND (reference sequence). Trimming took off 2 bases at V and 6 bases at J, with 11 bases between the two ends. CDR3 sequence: CASSILSGGEQYF. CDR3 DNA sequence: TGTGCCAGTAGTATACTGAGCGGAGGCGAGCAGTACTTC.

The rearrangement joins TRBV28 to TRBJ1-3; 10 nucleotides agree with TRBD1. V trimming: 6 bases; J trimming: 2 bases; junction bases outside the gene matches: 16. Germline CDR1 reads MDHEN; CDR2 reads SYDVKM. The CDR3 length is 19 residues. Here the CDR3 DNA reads TGTGCCAGCAGAAAGAGCCGGGACAGGGGATTATACGCTGGAAACACCATATATTTT. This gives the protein CASRKSRDRGLYAGNTIYF.

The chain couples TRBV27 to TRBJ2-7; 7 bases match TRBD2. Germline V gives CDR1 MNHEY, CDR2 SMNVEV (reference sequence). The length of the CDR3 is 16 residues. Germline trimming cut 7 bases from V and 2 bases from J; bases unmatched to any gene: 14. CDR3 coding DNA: TGTGCCAGCACTTGGAGCAGAGGGACTATTACCTACGAGCAGTACTTC. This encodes CASTWSRGTITYEQYF.

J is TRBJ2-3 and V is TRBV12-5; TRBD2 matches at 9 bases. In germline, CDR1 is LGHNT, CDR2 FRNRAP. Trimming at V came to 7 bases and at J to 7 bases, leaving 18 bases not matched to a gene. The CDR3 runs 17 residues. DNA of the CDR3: TGTGCTAGTGCCCTTGGGTCATTGCGGGAGGGCGGGTATACGCAGTATTTT. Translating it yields CASALGSLREGGYTQYF.

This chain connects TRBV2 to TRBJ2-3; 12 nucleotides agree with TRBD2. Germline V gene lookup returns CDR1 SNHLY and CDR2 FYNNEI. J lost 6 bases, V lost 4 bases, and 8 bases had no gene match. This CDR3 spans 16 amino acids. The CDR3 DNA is TGTGCCAGCAGTGGGACTAGCGGGACCCGAGGGGATACGCAGTATTTT. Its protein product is CASSGTSGTRGDTQYF.

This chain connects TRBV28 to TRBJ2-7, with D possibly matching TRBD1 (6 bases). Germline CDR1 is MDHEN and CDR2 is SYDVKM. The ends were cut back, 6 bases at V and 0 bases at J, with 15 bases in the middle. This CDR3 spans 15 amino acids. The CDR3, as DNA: TGTGCCAGCAGGATTGGACAGACCGGCTCCTACGAGCAGTACTTC. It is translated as CASRIGQTGSYEQYF.